This TCR beta chain was identified during a study of graft-versus-host responses after intestinal transplantation. Background on the study: Grafts were multivisceral, liver-intestinal, or isolated intestinal. The recipients all started with anti-thymocyte globulin induction and then took tacrolimus and steroids for about three years. General observations from the study: GvH clones were found in recipient marrow; some appeared first in ileum or blood. Peak GvH clone levels in circulation were associated with early post-transplant HvG declines.

Worth noting for this clone: Its target is not known.

Per the germline V gene, CDR1 is SGHTA and CDR2 is FQGTGA. The V and J ends lost 5 bases and 1 base respectively, with 10 bases between them. The CDR3 covers 14 residues. Generated by immunoSEQ multiplex PCR, the TCRdb table keeps only in-frame clones and is missing some. The table lists 80,000 to 100,000 clones, 70% to 90% of them singletons. Source: unstimulated CD4+ T cells sorted from spleen or lymph node cells, taken before intestinal transplant. The chain links TRBV7-3 to TRBJ2-3, with D perhaps TRBD2 (5 bases). The sequence derives from a human donor who received an intestinal transplant. The CDR3 sequence is CASSPGSGTDTQYF. The CDR3 DNA follows: TGTGCCAGCAGCCCGGGTAGCGGCACAGATACGCAGTATTTT. Together with reference TRBV7-3 and TRBJ2-3, the CDR3 gives the full variable domain: GAGVSQTPSNKVTEKGKYVELRCDPISGHTALYWYRQSLGQGPEFLIYFQGTGAADDSGLPNDRFFAVRPEGSVSTLKIQRTERGDSAVYLCASSPGSGTDTQYFGPGTRLTVL.